This is a list of T cell receptor beta chains from one sample in a study of OX40 agonist ivuxolimab in advanced cancers. Sequencing was performed with immunoSEQ multiplex PCR; in TCRdb, only in-frame clones are kept and a portion is missing. The sample includes around 66,000 clones, around 84% of them seen just once. Material: CD4+ or CD8+ T cells sorted from blood, obtained in a trial of the OX40 agonist ivuxolimab. Receptors originate from an adult with an advanced solid tumor such as melanoma, head and neck, liver or kidney cancer. The CDR3 runs from the conserved cysteine through the conserved F or W. Clone size is shown for a subset of rows, as once, few, many or a class of expanded clone.

v_gene: TRBV5-1
abundance: -
len: 14
CDR3aa: CASSLSKNTGELFF

v_gene: TRBV30
abundance: -
len: 13
CDR3aa: CAWSGGWDYGYTF

v_gene: TRBV7-8
abundance: -
len: 13
CDR3aa: CASSLNRRTSGFF

v_gene: TRBV28
abundance: -
len: 14
CDR3aa: CASSLWGGNTEAFF

v_gene: TRBV10-3
abundance: -
len: 16
CDR3aa: CAISESNPKTNYGYTF

v_gene: TRBV7-3
abundance: -
len: 15
CDR3aa: CASSPGGPGTDTQYF

v_gene: TRBV5-1
abundance: -
len: 16
CDR3aa: CASSQGQRRSNYGYTF

v_gene: TRBV6-1
abundance: -
len: 15
CDR3aa: CASSATTGAVVRAFF

v_gene: TRBV6-5
abundance: -
len: 15
CDR3aa: CASSSQGANTGELFF

v_gene: TRBV4-2
abundance: once
len: 17
CDR3aa: CASSRDLLTGTTGELFF

v_gene: TRBV9
abundance: -
len: 18
CDR3aa: CASSPRDRGTIGANVLTF

v_gene: TRBV7-6
abundance: -
len: 14
CDR3aa: CASSQDRYQETQYF

v_gene: TRBV7-9
abundance: -
len: 19
CDR3aa: CASSLGFRTTNIAKNIQYF

v_gene: TRBV10-3
abundance: -
len: 14
CDR3aa: CAISESGIIDTQYF

v_gene: TRBV5-1
abundance: -
len: 16
CDR3aa: CASSLEYGGGDYGYTF

v_gene: TRBV7-6
abundance: -
len: 16
CDR3aa: CASSLSGQGGRFGQFF

v_gene: TRBV5-4
abundance: -
len: 13
CDR3aa: CASSLGWNTEAFF

v_gene: TRBV4-3
abundance: -
len: 13
CDR3aa: CASSQGLSQPQHF

v_gene: TRBV11-3
abundance: -
len: 17
CDR3aa: CASSLTPTSGGGEELFF

v_gene: TRBV19
abundance: -
len: 14
CDR3aa: CASSIPGGGNTIYF

v_gene: TRBV19
abundance: once
len: 14
CDR3aa: CASRGQGGYNEQFF

v_gene: TRBV6-5
abundance: -
len: 14
CDR3aa: CASSYHQGTYEQYF

v_gene: TRBV5-1
abundance: once
len: 14
CDR3aa: CASSLRQGSTGYTF

v_gene: TRBV7-9
abundance: -
len: 14
CDR3aa: CASSLRVNTGELFF

v_gene: TRBV11-2
abundance: -
len: 15
CDR3aa: CASSFSTGNSYEQYF

v_gene: TRBV6-1
abundance: -
len: 14
CDR3aa: CASIEGLGSVGYTF

v_gene: TRBV12-2
abundance: few
len: 19
CDR3aa: CASRLLLAGGPPGTDTQYF

v_gene: TRBV19
abundance: few
len: 16
CDR3aa: CASSIGTGGPSYEQYF

v_gene: TRBV13
abundance: -
len: 14
CDR3aa: CASRTSGRTYEQYF

v_gene: TRBV11-3
abundance: -
len: 12
CDR3aa: CASSLTGGVQYF

v_gene: TRBV5-4
abundance: -
len: 15
CDR3aa: CASSDGPDRLYEQYF

v_gene: TRBV7-9
abundance: -
len: 12
CDR3aa: CASSLPNQPQHF

v_gene: TRBV10-2
abundance: -
len: 17
CDR3aa: CASKDAQLAGAADTQYF

v_gene: TRBV7-3
abundance: -
len: 18
CDR3aa: CASSLRRRGGRAVDTQYF

v_gene: TRBV18
abundance: -
len: 14
CDR3aa: CASSPLMDRGGYTF

v_gene: TRBV7-2
abundance: -
len: 13
CDR3aa: CASSFGQGYGYTF

v_gene: TRBV9
abundance: -
len: 15
CDR3aa: CASSLGQGSYQPQHF

v_gene: TRBV7-9
abundance: -
len: 14
CDR3aa: CASSLMGQNYGYTF

v_gene: TRBV9
abundance: -
len: 15
CDR3aa: CASSVATAKNSPLHF

v_gene: TRBV30
abundance: -
len: 14
CDR3aa: CAWSAWDRGAEQYF

v_gene: TRBV9
abundance: -
len: 14
CDR3aa: CASSRGTASYEQYF

v_gene: TRBV6-1
abundance: -
len: 13
CDR3aa: CATQSSGANVLTF

v_gene: TRBV7-2
abundance: -
len: 14
CDR3aa: CASSLSRGGNTIYF

v_gene: TRBV5-1
abundance: few
len: 12
CDR3aa: CASRQGNTEAFF

v_gene: TRBV5-4
abundance: -
len: 16
CDR3aa: CASSAGRQNSGNTIYF

v_gene: TRBV9
abundance: once
len: 15
CDR3aa: CASSVSGQGANTIYF

v_gene: TRBV7-9
abundance: -
len: 16
CDR3aa: CASSSLVWGEADTQYF

v_gene: TRBV7-2
abundance: -
len: 14
CDR3aa: CASSNYGTQETQYF

v_gene: TRBV7-8
abundance: -
len: 12
CDR3aa: CASSFTGDEQFF

v_gene: TRBV28
abundance: -
len: 12
CDR3aa: CASRRAPYEQYF

v_gene: TRBV7-9
abundance: -
len: 14
CDR3aa: CASSLNRQDYGYTF

v_gene: TRBV6-5
abundance: -
len: 14
CDR3aa: CASGPWGGEETQYF